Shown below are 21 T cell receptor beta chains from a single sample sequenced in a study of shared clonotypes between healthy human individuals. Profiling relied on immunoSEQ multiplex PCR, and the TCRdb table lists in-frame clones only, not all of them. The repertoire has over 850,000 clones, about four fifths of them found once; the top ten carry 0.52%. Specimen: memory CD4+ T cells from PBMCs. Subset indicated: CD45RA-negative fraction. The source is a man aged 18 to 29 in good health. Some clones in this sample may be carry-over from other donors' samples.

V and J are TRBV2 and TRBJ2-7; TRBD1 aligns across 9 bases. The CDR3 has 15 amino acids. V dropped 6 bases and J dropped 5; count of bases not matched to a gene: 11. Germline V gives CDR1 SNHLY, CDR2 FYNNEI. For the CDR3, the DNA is TGTGCCAGCAGGACCGGGACAGGGAGTTCGGACGAGCAGTACTTC. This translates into CASRTGTGSSDEQYF.

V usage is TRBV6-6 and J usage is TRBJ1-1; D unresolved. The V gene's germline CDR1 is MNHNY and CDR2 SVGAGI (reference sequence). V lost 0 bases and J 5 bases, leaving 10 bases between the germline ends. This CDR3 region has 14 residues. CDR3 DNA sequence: TGTGCCAGCAGTTACTCGATGATGGGGACTGAAGCTTTCTTT. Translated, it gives CASSYSMMGTEAFF.

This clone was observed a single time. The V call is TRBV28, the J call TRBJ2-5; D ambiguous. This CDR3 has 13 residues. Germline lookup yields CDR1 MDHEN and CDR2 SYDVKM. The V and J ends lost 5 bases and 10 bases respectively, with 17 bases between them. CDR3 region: CASSASLKAVQYF. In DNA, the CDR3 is TGTGCCAGCAGTGCATCCCTTAAGGCTGTCCAGTACTTC.

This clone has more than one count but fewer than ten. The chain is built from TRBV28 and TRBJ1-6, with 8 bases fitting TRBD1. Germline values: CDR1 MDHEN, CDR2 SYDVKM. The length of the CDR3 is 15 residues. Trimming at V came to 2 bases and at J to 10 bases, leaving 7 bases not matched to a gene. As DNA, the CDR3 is TGTGCCAGCAGTTTAGACTGGACAGGGAGGTCACCCCTCCACTTT. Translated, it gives CASSLDWTGRSPLHF. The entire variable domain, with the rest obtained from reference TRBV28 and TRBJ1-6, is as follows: DVKVTQSSRYLVKRTGEKVFLECVQDMDHENMFWYRQDPGLGLRLIYFSYDVKMKEKGDIPEGYSVSREKKERFSLILESASTNQTSMYLCASSLDWTGRSPLHFGNGTRLTVT.

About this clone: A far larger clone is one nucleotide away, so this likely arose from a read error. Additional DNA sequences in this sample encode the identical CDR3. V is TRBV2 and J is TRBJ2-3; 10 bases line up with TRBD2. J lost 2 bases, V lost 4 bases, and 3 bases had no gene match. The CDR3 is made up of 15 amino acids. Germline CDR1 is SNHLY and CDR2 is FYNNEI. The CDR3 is CASSGLAGVTDTQYF. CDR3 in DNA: TGTGCCAGCAGTGGGCTAGCGGGAGTCACAGATACGCAGTATTTT.

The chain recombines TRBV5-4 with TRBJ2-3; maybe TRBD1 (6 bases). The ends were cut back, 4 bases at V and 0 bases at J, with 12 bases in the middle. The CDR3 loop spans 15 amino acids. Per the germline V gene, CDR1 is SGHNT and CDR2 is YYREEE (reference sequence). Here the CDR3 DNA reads TGTGCCAGCAGCATGAAGAGGGGGAGCACAGATACGCAGTATTTT. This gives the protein CASSMKRGSTDTQYF.

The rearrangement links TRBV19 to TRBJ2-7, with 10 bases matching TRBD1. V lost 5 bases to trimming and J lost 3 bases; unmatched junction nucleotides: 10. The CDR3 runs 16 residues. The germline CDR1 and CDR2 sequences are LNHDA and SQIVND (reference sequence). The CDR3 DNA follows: TGTGCCAGTAGTTCCCCCGGGACAGGGGCCGGCTACGAGCAGTACTTC. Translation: CASSSPGTGAGYEQYF.

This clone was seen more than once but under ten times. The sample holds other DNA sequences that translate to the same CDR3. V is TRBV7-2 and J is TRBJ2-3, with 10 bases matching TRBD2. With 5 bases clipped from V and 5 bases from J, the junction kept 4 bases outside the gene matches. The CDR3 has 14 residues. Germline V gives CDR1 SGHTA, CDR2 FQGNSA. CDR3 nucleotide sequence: TGTGCCAGCAGCCTAAGCGGGAGGGTAGATACGCAGTATTTT. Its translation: CASSLSGRVDTQYF.

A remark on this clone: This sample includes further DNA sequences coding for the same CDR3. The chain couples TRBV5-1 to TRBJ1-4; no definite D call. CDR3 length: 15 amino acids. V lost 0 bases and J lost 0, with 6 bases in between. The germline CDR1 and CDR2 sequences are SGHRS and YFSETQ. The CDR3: CASSLEAATNEKLFF. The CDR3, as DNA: TGCGCCAGCAGCTTGGAGGCAGCAACTAATGAAAAACTGTTTTTT.

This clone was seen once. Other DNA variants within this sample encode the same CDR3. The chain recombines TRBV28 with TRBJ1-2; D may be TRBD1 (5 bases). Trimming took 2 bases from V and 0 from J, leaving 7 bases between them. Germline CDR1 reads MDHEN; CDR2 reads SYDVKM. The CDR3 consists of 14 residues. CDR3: CASSLDRANYGYTF. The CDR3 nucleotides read TGTGCCAGCAGTTTAGACAGAGCTAACTATGGCTACACCTTC.

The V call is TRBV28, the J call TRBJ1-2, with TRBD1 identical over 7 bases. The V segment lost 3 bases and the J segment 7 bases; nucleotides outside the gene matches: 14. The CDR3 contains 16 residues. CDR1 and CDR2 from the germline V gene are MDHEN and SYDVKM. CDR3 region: CASSLERQGRLRGYTF. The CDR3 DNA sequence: TGTGCCAGCAGTTTGGAAAGACAGGGTCGATTGCGTGGCTACACCTTC.

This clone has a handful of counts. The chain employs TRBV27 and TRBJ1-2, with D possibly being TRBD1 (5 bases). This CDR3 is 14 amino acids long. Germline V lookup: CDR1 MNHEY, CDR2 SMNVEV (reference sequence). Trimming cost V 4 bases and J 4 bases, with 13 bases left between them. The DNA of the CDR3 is TGTGCCAGCAGTTCGTTGACAGCCTTCTATGGCTACACCTTC. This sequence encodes CASSSLTAFYGYTF.

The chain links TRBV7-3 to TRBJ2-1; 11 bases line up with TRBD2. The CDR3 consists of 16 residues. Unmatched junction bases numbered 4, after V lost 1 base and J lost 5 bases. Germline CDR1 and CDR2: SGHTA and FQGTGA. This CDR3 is CASSLNLGLADNEQFF. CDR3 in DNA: TGTGCCAGCAGCTTAAACTTGGGACTAGCGGACAATGAGCAGTTCTTC.

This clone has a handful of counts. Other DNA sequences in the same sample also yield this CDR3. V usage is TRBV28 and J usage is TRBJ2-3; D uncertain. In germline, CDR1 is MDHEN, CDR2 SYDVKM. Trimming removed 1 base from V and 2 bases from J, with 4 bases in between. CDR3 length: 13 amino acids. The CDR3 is CASSLFSTDTQYF. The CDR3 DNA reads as TGTGCCAGCAGTTTATTTTCCACAGATACGCAGTATTTT.

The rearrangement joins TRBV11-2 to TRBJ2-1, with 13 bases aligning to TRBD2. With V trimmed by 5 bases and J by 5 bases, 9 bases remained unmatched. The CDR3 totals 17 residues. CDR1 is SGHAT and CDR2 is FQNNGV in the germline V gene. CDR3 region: CASSVQSGTSGNNEQFF. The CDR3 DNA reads TGTGCCAGCAGCGTGCAGTCCGGGACTAGCGGGAACAATGAGCAGTTCTTC.

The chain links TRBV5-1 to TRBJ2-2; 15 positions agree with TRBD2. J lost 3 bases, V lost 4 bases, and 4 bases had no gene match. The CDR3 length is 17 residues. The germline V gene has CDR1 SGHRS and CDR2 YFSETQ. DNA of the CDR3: TGCGCCAGCAGCGGGGGGACTAGCGGGAGGTACACCGGGGAGCTGTTTTTT. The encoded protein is CASSGGTSGRYTGELFF.

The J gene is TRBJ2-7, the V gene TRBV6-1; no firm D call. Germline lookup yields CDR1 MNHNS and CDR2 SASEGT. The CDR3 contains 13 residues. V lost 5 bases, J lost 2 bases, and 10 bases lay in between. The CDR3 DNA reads TGTGCCAGCAGTCAAGACGGACCCTACGAGCAGTACTTC. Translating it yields CASSQDGPYEQYF.

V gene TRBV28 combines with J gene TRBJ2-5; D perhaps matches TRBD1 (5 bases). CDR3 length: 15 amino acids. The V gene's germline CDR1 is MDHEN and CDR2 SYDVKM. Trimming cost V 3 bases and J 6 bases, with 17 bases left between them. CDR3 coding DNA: TGTGCCAGCAGTTTGTCGGGCAGGGCTTGGAAGACCCAGTACTTC. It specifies CASSLSGRAWKTQYF.

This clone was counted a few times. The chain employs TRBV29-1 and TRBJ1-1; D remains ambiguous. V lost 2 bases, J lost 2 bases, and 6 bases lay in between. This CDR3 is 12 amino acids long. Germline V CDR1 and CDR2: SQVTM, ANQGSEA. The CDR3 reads CSVETVNTEAFF. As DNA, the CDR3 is TGCAGCGTTGAAACGGTCAACACTGAAGCTTTCTTT.

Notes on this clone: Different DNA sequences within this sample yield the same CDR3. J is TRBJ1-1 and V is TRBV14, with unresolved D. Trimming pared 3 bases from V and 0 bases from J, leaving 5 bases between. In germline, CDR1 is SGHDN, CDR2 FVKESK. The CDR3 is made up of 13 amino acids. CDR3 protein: CASSQGMNTEAFF. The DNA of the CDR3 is TGTGCCAGCAGCCAGGGCATGAACACTGAAGCTTTCTTT.

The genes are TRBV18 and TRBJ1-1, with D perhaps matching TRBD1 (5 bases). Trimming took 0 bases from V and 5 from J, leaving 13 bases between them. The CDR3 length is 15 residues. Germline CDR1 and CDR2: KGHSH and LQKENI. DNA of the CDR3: TGTGCCAGCTCACCACCGGCGGGGAAGGGGACTGAAGCTTTCTTT. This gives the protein CASSPPAGKGTEAFF.